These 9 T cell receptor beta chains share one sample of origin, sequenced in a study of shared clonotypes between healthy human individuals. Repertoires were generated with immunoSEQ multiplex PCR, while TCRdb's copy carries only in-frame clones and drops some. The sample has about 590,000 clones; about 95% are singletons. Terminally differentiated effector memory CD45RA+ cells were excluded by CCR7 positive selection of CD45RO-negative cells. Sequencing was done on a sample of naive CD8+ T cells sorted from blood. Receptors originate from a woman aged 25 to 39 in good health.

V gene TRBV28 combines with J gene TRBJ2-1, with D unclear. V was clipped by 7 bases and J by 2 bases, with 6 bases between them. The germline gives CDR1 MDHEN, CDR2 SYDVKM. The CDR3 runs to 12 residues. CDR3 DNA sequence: TGTGCCAGCAAGCCTCCCTACAATGAGCAGTTCTTC. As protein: CASKPPYNEQFF.

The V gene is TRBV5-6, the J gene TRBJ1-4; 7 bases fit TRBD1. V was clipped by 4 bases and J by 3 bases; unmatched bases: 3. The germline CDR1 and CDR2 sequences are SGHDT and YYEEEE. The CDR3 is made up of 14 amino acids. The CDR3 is CASSGTEPNEKLFF. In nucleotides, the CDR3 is TGTGCCAGCAGCGGGACAGAGCCTAATGAAAAACTGTTTTTT.

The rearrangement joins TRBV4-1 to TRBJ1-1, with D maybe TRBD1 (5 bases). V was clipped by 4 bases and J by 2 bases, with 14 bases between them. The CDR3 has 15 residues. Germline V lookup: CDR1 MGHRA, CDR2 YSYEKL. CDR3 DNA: TGCGCCAGCAGCCCGTGGCAGACAGATAACACTGAAGCTTTCTTT. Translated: CASSPWQTDNTEAFF.

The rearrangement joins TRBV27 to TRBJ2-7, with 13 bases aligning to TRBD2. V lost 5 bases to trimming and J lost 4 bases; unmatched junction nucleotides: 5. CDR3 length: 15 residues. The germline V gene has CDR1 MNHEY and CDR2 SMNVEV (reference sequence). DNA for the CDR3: TGTGCCAGCAGTGTGGGACTAGCGGGGCTGTACGAGCAGTACTTC. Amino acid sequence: CASSVGLAGLYEQYF.

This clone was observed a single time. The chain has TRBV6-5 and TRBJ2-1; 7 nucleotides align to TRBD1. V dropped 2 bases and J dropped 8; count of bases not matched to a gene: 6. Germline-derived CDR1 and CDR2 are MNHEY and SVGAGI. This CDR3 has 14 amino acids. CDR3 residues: CASSYATGYDEQFF. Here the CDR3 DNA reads TGTGCCAGCAGTTACGCGACAGGGTACGATGAGCAGTTCTTC.

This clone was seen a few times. The CDR3: CASTSGDMNTEAFF. DNA of the CDR3: TGCGCCAGCACTAGTGGAGATATGAACACTGAAGCTTTCTTT. The chain employs TRBV4-1 and TRBJ1-1, with D unclear. Germline V gene lookup returns CDR1 MGHRA and CDR2 YSYEKL. This CDR3 has 14 residues. Trimming took 7 bases from V and 0 from J, leaving 12 bases between them.

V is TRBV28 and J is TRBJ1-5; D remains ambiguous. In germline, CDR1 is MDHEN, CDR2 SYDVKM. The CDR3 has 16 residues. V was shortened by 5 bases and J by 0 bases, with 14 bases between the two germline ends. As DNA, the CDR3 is TGTGCCAGCAGTACCATCCTAGAGTATAGCAATCAGCCCCAGCATTTT. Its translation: CASSTILEYSNQPQHF.

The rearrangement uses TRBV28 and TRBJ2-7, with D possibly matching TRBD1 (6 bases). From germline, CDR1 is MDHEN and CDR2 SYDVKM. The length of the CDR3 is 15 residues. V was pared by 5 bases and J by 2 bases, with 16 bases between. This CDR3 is CASSPRQDLAYEQYF. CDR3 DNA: TGTGCCAGCAGTCCAAGACAGGACCTAGCCTACGAGCAGTACTTC.

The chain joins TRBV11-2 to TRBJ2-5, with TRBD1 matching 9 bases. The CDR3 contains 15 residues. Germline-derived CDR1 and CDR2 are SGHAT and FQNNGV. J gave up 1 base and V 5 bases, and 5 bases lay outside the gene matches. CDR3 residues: CASSMGQGFQETQYF. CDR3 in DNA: TGTGCCAGCAGCATGGGACAGGGCTTCCAAGAGACCCAGTACTTC.